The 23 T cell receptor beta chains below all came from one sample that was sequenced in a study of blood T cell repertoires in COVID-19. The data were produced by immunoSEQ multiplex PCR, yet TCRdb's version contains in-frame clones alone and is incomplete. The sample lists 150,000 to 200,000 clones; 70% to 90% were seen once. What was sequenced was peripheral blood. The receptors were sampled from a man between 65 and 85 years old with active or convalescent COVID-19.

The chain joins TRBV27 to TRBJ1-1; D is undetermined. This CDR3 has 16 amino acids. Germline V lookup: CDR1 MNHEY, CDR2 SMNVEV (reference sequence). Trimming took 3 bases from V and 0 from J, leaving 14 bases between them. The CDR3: CASSFQAGDMNTEAFF. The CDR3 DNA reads TGTGCCAGCAGTTTCCAGGCCGGGGATATGAACACTGAAGCTTTCTTT.

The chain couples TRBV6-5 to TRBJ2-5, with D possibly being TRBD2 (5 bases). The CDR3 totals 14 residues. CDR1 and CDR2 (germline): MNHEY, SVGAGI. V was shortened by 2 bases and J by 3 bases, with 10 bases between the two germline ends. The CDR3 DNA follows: TGTGCCAGCAGTTACCTTATCGGGGAAGAGACCCAGTACTTC. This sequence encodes CASSYLIGEETQYF.

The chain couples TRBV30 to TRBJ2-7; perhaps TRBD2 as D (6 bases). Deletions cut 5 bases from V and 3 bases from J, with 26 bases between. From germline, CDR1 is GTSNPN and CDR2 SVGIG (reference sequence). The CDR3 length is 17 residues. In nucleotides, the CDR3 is TGTGCCTGGGATGGAGGGACGAACTCCAACAATCGCTACGAGCAGTACTTC. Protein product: CAWDGGTNSNNRYEQYF.

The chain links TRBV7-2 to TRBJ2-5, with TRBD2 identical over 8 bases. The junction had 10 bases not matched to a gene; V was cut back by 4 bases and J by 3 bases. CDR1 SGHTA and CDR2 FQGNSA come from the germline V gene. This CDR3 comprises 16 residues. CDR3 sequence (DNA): TGTGCCAGCAGCTCTGGGACTAGTATAGGGGAAGAGACCCAGTACTTC. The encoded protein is CASSSGTSIGEETQYF.

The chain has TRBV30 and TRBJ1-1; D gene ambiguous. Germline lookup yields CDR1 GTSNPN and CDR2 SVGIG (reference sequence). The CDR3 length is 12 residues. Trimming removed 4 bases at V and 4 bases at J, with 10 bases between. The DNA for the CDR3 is TGTGCCTGGATAACCGGGATCACTGAAGCTTTCTTT. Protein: CAWITGITEAFF.

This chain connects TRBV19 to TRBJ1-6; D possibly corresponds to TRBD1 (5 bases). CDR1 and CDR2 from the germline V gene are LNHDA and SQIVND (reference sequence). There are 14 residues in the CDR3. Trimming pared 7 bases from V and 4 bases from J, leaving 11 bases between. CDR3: CASMAGLYNSPLHF. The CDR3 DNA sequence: TGTGCCAGTATGGCGGGGCTGTATAATTCACCCCTCCACTTT.

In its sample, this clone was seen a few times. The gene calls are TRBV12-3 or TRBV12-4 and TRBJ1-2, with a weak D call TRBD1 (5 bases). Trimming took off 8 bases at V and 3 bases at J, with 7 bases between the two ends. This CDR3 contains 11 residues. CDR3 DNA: TGTGCCAGCGCAGGGCACTATGGCTACACCTTC. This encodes CASAGHYGYTF.

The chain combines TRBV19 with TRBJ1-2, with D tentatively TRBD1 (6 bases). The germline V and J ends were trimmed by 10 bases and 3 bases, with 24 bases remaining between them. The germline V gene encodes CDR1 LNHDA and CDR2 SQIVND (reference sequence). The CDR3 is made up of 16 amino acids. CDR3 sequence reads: CATRPQRQELDYGYTF. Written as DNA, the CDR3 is TGTGCCACCAGACCCCAAAGACAGGAACTGGACTATGGCTACACCTTC.

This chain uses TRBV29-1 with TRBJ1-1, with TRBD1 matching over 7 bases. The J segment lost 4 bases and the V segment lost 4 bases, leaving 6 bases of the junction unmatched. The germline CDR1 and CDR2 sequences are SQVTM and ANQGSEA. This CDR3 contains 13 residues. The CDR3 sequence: CSVGRQGGTEAFF. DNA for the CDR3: TGCAGCGTTGGGAGACAGGGTGGCACTGAAGCTTTCTTT.

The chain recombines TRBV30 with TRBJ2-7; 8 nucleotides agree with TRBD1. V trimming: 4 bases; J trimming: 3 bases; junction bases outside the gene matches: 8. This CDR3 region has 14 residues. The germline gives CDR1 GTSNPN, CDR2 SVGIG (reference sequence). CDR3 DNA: TGTGCCTGGAATCCCGGGACAGGAAACTACGAGCAGTACTTC. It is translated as CAWNPGTGNYEQYF.

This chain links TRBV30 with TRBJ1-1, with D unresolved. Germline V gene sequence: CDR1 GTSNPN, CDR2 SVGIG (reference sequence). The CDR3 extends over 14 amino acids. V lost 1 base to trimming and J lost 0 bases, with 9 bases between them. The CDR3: CAWSEVRVNTEAFF. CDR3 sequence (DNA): TGTGCCTGGAGTGAGGTCCGGGTGAACACTGAAGCTTTCTTT.

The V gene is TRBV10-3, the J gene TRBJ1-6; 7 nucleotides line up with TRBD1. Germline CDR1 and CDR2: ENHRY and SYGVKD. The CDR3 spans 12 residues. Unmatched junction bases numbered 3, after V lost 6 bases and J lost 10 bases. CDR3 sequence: CAIRGQRSPLHF. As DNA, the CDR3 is TGTGCCATCAGGGGACAGAGATCACCCCTCCACTTT.

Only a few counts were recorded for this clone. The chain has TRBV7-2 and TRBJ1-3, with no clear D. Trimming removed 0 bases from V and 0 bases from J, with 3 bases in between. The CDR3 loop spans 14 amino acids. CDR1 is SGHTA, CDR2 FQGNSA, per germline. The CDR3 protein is CASSLAHSGNTIYF. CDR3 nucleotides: TGTGCCAGCAGCTTAGCCCACTCTGGAAACACCATATATTTT.

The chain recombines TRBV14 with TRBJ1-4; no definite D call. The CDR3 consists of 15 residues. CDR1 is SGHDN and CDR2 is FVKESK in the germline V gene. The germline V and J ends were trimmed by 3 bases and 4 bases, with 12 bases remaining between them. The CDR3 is CASSHRVMVNEKLFF. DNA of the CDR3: TGTGCCAGCAGCCATCGCGTGATGGTTAATGAAAAACTGTTTTTT.

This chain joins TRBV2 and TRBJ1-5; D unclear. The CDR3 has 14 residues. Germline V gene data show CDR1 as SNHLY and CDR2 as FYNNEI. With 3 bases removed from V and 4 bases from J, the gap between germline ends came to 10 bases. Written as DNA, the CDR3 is TGTGCCAGCAGTGAGGCCAGGAAAAATCAGCCCCAGCATTTT. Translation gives CASSEARKNQPQHF.

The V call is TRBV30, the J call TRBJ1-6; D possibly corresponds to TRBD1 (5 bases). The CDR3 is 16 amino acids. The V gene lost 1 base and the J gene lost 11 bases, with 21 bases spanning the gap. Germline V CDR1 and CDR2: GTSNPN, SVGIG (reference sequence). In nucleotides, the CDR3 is TGTGCCTGGAGTGGACATAATCCGGGACTTCCGACACCCCTCCACTTT. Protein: CAWSGHNPGLPTPLHF.

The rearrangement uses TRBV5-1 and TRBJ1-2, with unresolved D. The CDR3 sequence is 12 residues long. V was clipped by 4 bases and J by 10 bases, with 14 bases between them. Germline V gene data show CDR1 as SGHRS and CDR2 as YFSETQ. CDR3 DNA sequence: TGCGCCAGCAGCCCCCCAGGTACCCACTACACCTTC. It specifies CASSPPGTHYTF.

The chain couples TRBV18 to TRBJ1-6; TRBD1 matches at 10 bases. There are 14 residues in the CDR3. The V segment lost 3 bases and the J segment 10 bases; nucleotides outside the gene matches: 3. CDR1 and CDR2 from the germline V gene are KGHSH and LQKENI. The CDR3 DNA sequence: TGTGCCAGCTCACCGGGACAGGGGCCGTCACCCCTCCACTTT. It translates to CASSPGQGPSPLHF.

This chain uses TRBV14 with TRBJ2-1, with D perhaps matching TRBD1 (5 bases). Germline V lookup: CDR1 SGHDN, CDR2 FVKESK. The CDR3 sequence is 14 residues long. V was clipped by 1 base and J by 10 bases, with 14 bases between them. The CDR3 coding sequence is TGTGCCAGCAGCCAAGTTTATGGGGCAGGGGAGCAGTTCTTC. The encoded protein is CASSQVYGAGEQFF.

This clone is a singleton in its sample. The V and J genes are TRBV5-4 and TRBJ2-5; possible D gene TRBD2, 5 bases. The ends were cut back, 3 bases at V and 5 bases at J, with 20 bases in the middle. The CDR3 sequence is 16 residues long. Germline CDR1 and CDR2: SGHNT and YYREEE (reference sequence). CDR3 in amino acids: CASSSFSGVLGETQYF. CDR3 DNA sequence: TGTGCCAGCAGCTCATTTTCCGGGGTCCTGGGCGAGACCCAGTACTTC.

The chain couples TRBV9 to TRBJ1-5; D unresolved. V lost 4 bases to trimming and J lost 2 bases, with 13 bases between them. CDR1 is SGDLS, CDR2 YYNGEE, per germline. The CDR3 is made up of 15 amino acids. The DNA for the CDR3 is TGTGCCAGCAGCCCCTCCGGTATGGGCAATCAGCCCCAGCATTTT. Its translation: CASSPSGMGNQPQHF. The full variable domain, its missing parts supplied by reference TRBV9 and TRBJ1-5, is DSGVTQTPKHLITATGQRVTLRCSPRSGDLSVYWYQQSLDQGLQFLIQYYNGEERAKGNILERFSAQQFPDLHSELNLSSLELGDSALYFCASSPSGMGNQPQHFGDGTRLSIL.

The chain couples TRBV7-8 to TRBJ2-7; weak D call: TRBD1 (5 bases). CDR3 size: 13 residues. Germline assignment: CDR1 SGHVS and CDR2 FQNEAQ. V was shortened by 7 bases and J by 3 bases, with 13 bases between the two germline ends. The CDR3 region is CASTVERGYEQYF. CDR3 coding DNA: TGTGCCAGCACCGTAGAAAGGGGCTACGAGCAGTACTTC.

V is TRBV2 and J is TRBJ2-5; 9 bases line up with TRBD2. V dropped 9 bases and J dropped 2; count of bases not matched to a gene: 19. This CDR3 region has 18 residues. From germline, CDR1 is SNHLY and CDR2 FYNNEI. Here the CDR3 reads CARRASNEASGAQETQYF. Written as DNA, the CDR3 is TGTGCCAGGAGGGCTAGTAATGAGGCTAGCGGGGCTCAAGAGACCCAGTACTTC.